This TCR beta chain was sequenced during a study of early T cells in non-severe SARS-CoV-2 infection. Across the study: Sequenced material consisted of bulk RNA (from unsorted whole blood), and chains were unpaired. Whole-study findings and limits: Sequences matched to VDJdb favored anti-spike CD8 responses, while private and CD4 specificities were missed.

Details on this clonotype: What it recognizes is unknown. Just one base apart from a much larger clone, this may be a read error.

In germline, CDR1 is DFQATT, CDR2 SNEGSKA (reference sequence). V was pared by 2 bases and J by 2 bases, with 10 bases between. The CDR3 has 13 residues. Unique molecular identifiers tagged individual cDNA molecules. TCRdb itself ran the 5' RACE reads through MiXCR, one entry per CDR3 protein. The sample yields tens of thousands of distinct CDR3 sequences, approximately 5.2% seen once. Sequenced input: whole blood. The rearrangement joins TRBV20-1 to TRBJ2-7; D is undetermined. The TCR comes from an adult who was a healthcare worker with PCR-confirmed SARS-CoV-2 infection or an uninfected control (not recorded which). CDR3 nucleotide sequence: TGCAGTGCTAGACAGTCAAGCACCTACGAGCAGTACTTC. It encodes CSARQSSTYEQYF.